The sequence of this T cell receptor beta chain was determined in a study of blood T cells in healthy people across ages. Trimming left V 0 bases short and J 1 base short, with 13 bases between. Germline V gene lookup returns CDR1 SGHRS and CDR2 YFSETQ. The CDR3 is 16 residues long. PBMCs, at least 7 million per sample, were isolated. For the second PCR, which ran for roughly 6 to 12 cycles, a sample-barcoded 5' primer and a J-beta primer mix were used. A 12-random-nucleotide template-switch adaptor tagged each cDNA molecule. Using its own MiXCR run on the 5' RACE reads, TCRdb lists one record per CDR3 protein. Of around 780,000 distinct CDR3 sequences in the sample, 20% to 30% are singletons; the top ten hold less than 3.5%. This same sample was also part of a study on T cells of mothers and their children. That source notes: Mothers and children who were related shared slightly more overlap than unrelated pairs, but not significantly more.

Specimen: blood. This sequence was found in a boy younger than 18 in good health. The chain joins TRBV5-1 to TRBJ1-2; no reliable D call. The CDR3 nucleotides read TGCGCCAGCAGCTTGGTCGCGAGCGGACTTAACTATGGCTACACCTTC. As protein: CASSLVASGLNYGYTF. Full variable domain (remainder filled in from reference TRBV5-1 and TRBJ1-2): KAGVTQTPRYLIKTRGQQVTLSCSPISGHRSVSWYQQTPGQGLQFLFEYFSETQRNKGNFPGRFSGRQFSNSRSEMNVSTLELGDSALYLCASSLVASGLNYGYTFGSGTRLTVV.